The 32 T cell receptor beta chains presented below share a single source sample, sequenced in a study of blood T cell repertoires in COVID-19. Measured with immunoSEQ multiplex PCR; TCRdb has only the in-frame clones, and not every one. The table includes nearly 350,000 clones, 87% detected once. Sequencing used peripheral blood. The source of these receptors is a woman in her forties or fifties with COVID-19, enrolled during active disease.

J is TRBJ1-2 and V is TRBV19; no clear D gene. The germline V gene encodes CDR1 LNHDA and CDR2 SQIVND (reference sequence). The CDR3 is made up of 14 amino acids. V was cut by 5 bases and J by 5 bases, with 15 bases left in between. This CDR3 is CASSPPQKLYGYTF. CDR3 in DNA: TGTGCCAGTAGTCCCCCACAGAAATTATATGGCTACACCTTC.

This chain uses TRBV4-2 with TRBJ2-2; 11 bases match TRBD2. This CDR3 has 16 residues. The ends lost 0 bases at V and 6 bases at J; junction bases unmatched: 3. The germline CDR1 and CDR2 sequences are LGHNA and YNFKEQ. CDR3 in amino acids: CASSQEVAGGPGELFF. CDR3 coding DNA: TGTGCCAGCAGCCAAGAGGTAGCGGGAGGGCCCGGGGAGCTGTTTTTT.

The chain employs TRBV7-8 and TRBJ1-5, with D unresolved. The germline gives CDR1 SGHVS, CDR2 FQNEAQ. This CDR3 spans 15 amino acids. Trimming took 1 base from V and 2 from J, leaving 9 bases between them. CDR3 in DNA: TGTGCCAGCAGCTTAGGAGGTTTAGGCAATCAGCCCCAGCATTTT. Translated: CASSLGGLGNQPQHF.

The chain carries TRBV7-9 and TRBJ2-7, with 8 bases lining up with TRBD2. This CDR3 has 14 amino acids. Germline CDR1 reads SEHNR; CDR2 reads FQNEAQ (reference sequence). After removal of 5 bases from V and 4 bases from J, the junction contained 7 bases not matched to a gene. The CDR3 DNA reads as TGTGCCAGCAGCCCCCCAGCGGGAGAGTACGAGCAGTACTTC. Its translation: CASSPPAGEYEQYF.

The V gene is TRBV5-6, the J gene TRBJ1-5; maybe TRBD1 (5 bases). The CDR3 is made up of 18 amino acids. Germline V gene sequence: CDR1 SGHDT, CDR2 YYEEEE. The V gene lost 0 bases and the J gene lost 0 bases, with 16 bases spanning the gap. CDR3 loop: CASSLGLGTKDSNQPQHF. For the CDR3, the DNA is TGTGCCAGCAGCTTGGGGCTGGGGACTAAAGATAGCAATCAGCCCCAGCATTTT. Variable domain in full (rest from reference TRBV5-6 and TRBJ1-5): DAGVTQSPTHLIKTRGQQVTLRCSPKSGHDTVSWYQQALGQGPQFIFQYYEEEERQRGNFPDRFSGHQFPNYSSELNVNALLLGDSALYLCASSLGLGTKDSNQPQHFGDGTRLSIL.

This clone was detected a few times. The chain combines TRBV7-6 with TRBJ1-6; 7 bases line up with TRBD1. V lost 1 base and J lost 9; bases outside the gene matches: 0. The germline gives CDR1 SGHVS, CDR2 FNYEAQ. This CDR3 contains 13 residues. The CDR3 is CASSLDRGSPLHF. In nucleotides, the CDR3 is TGTGCCAGCAGCTTAGACAGGGGTTCACCCCTCCACTTT.

This clone is a singleton in its sample. The chain employs TRBV3-1 (or the pseudogene TRBV3-2) and TRBJ2-3; D is possibly TRBD1 (5 bases). The CDR3 runs to 19 residues. The germline V gene encodes CDR1 LGHDT and CDR2 YNNKEL (reference sequence). V dropped 1 base and J dropped 4 bases, with 24 bases sitting between them. CDR3 sequence reads: CASSQVPERSSKGPDTQYF. CDR3 DNA: TGTGCCAGCAGCCAAGTCCCCGAAAGGAGCAGTAAGGGGCCAGATACGCAGTATTTT.

This clone was seen a few times. V is TRBV15 and J is TRBJ2-7, with TRBD2 as a possible D gene (6 bases). V lost 2 bases, J lost 0 bases, and 20 bases lay in between. The CDR3 runs to 18 residues. Per the germline V gene, CDR1 is LNHNV and CDR2 is YYDKDF (reference sequence). This CDR3 is CATSRTRGEAGASYEQYF. CDR3 in DNA: TGTGCCACCAGCAGAACTCGAGGGGAGGCCGGAGCCTCCTACGAGCAGTACTTC. The whole variable domain, filled in from reference TRBV15 and TRBJ2-7, reads DAMVIQNPRYQVTQFGKPVTLSCSQTLNHNVMYWYQQKSSQAPKLLFHYYDKDFNNEADTPDNFQSRRPNTSFCFLDIRSPGLGDTAMYLCATSRTRGEAGASYEQYFGPGTRLTVT.

J is TRBJ2-1 and V is TRBV12-5; TRBD2 agrees at 10 bases. The ends lost 6 bases at V and 3 bases at J; junction bases unmatched: 5. From germline, CDR1 is LGHNT and CDR2 FRNRAP. The length of the CDR3 is 15 residues. Here the CDR3 reads CASGRGTSDYNEQFF. The CDR3 DNA reads TGTGCTAGTGGAAGAGGGACTAGCGACTACAATGAGCAGTTCTTC.

This clone was detected once. The V call is TRBV30, the J call TRBJ1-3; D might be TRBD1 (6 bases). Per the germline V gene, CDR1 is GTSNPN and CDR2 is SVGIG (reference sequence). This CDR3 is 14 amino acids long. Trimming shortened V by 5 bases and J by 0 bases, and 11 bases separated the two germline ends. The CDR3 nucleotides read TGTGCCTGGGGGGGCAGACGCTCTGGAAACACCATATATTTT. Amino acid sequence: CAWGGRRSGNTIYF.

This clone was counted only a few times. The V gene is TRBV9, the J gene TRBJ2-5; 11 bases match TRBD2. Trimming at V came to 7 bases and at J to 2 bases, leaving 1 base not matched to a gene. This CDR3 contains 13 residues. The germline V gene encodes CDR1 SGDLS and CDR2 YYNGEE. The DNA for the CDR3 is TGTGCCAGCTTAGCGGGAGGGCAAGAGACCCAGTACTTC. The encoded protein is CASLAGGQETQYF. Variable domain in full (rest from reference TRBV9 and TRBJ2-5): DSGVTQTPKHLITATGQRVTLRCSPRSGDLSVYWYQQSLDQGLQFLIQYYNGEERAKGNILERFSAQQFPDLHSELNLSSLELGDSALYFCASLAGGQETQYFGPGTRLLVL.

This rearrangement joins TRBV12-3 or TRBV12-4 to TRBJ2-5; D gene ambiguous. V was clipped by 3 bases and J by 1 base, with 6 bases between them. This CDR3 is 13 amino acids long. The CDR3 nucleotides read TGTGCCAGCAGTTTCCAGATCCAAGAGACCCAGTACTTC. The encoded protein is CASSFQIQETQYF.

Only a few counts were recorded for this clone. The rearrangement uses TRBV20-1 and TRBJ1-5; D is perhaps TRBD1 (6 bases). The V end was cut by 3 bases, the J end by 3 bases, with 12 bases between. This CDR3 has 14 amino acids. Per germline, CDR1 DFQATT and CDR2 SNEGSKA (reference sequence). This CDR3 reads CSASSGGYNQPQHF. The CDR3 nucleotides read TGCAGTGCTAGTTCGGGGGGCTACAATCAGCCCCAGCATTTT.

The chain combines TRBV10-1 with TRBJ2-5, with 13 positions matching TRBD2. The CDR3 has 20 amino acids. Germline-derived CDR1 and CDR2 are WNHNN and SYGVQD (reference sequence). The V gene end was trimmed by 3 bases and the J gene end by 2 bases; junction bases not matched to a gene: 15. CDR3 residues: CASSDGTSGRVGPMQETQYF. CDR3 coding DNA: TGCGCCAGCAGTGATGGAACTAGCGGGAGGGTCGGGCCAATGCAAGAGACCCAGTACTTC.

In its sample, this clone was seen once. The V and J genes are TRBV7-2 and TRBJ2-7; 7 positions match TRBD2. Trimming at V came to 5 bases and at J to 4 bases, leaving 8 bases not matched to a gene. The CDR3 covers 14 residues. Germline-derived CDR1 and CDR2 are SGHTA and FQGNSA. CDR3 in amino acids: CASSPAGNLYEQYF. The CDR3 DNA sequence: TGTGCCAGCAGCCCAGCGGGAAACTTGTACGAGCAGTACTTC. The full variable domain, with the rest looked up from reference TRBV7-2 and TRBJ2-7, is GAGVSQSPSNKVTEKGKDVELRCDPISGHTALYWYRQSLGQGLEFLIYFQGNSAPDKSGLPSDRFSAERTGGSVSTLTIQRTQQEDSAVYLCASSPAGNLYEQYFGPGTRLTVT.

The rearrangement uses TRBV7-3 and TRBJ1-1, with 8 bases that match TRBD1. Germline V gene lookup returns CDR1 SGHTA and CDR2 FQGTGA. CDR3 length: 19 amino acids. V was pared by 1 base and J by 0 bases, with 13 bases of the junction left unmatched. The CDR3, as DNA: TGTGCCAGCAGCTTAAAACTCGAGATACAGGGGGGGATGAACACTGAAGCTTTCTTT. Translation: CASSLKLEIQGGMNTEAFF. Looking up the rest from reference TRBV7-3 and TRBJ1-1 gives the full variable domain: GAGVSQTPSNKVTEKGKYVELRCDPISGHTALYWYRQSLGQGPEFLIYFQGTGAADDSGLPNDRFFAVRPEGSVSTLKIQRTERGDSAVYLCASSLKLEIQGGMNTEAFFGQGTRLTVV.

The chain links TRBV20-1 to TRBJ2-5; D is possibly TRBD1 (6 bases). CDR3 length equals 18 residues. The germline V and J ends were trimmed by 3 bases and 2 bases, with 25 bases remaining between them. Germline loops: CDR1 DFQATT, CDR2 SNEGSKA (reference sequence). The CDR3 DNA reads as TGCAGTGCTAGTTTCGTGGGACACGCCCCGAGCCCGCAAGAGACCCAGTACTTC. It translates to CSASFVGHAPSPQETQYF.

This chain connects TRBV29-1 to TRBJ2-1, with 8 bases lining up with TRBD2. Trimming at V came to 5 bases and at J to 2 bases, leaving 5 bases not matched to a gene. The CDR3 contains 14 residues. The germline CDR1 and CDR2 sequences are SQVTM and ANQGSEA. The CDR3 nucleotides are TGCAGCGTTCTGGTAGCGGGACCCTACAATGAGCAGTTCTTC. Translated: CSVLVAGPYNEQFF.

This sequence joins TRBV3-1 (or the pseudogene TRBV3-2) and TRBJ2-3; TRBD2 agrees at 7 bases. After removal of 4 bases from V and 2 bases from J, the junction contained 12 bases not matched to a gene. The CDR3 extends over 17 amino acids. Germline CDR1 and CDR2: LGHDT and YNNKEL (reference sequence). The CDR3 region is CASSPRRLAGPTDTQYF. CDR3 DNA sequence: TGTGCCAGCAGCCCCCGGAGACTAGCAGGCCCCACAGATACGCAGTATTTT.

J is TRBJ1-2 and V is TRBV6-5; 7 bases map to TRBD1. The CDR3 consists of 15 residues. The germline CDR1 and CDR2 sequences are MNHEY and SVGAGI. The ends lost 5 bases at V and 6 bases at J; junction bases unmatched: 12. The CDR3 bases are TGTGCCAGCAGTAGGATGACAGGGCTTGCCCATGGCTACACCTTC. Its protein is CASSRMTGLAHGYTF.

The chain combines TRBV27 with TRBJ2-2, with 9 nucleotides matching TRBD2. Germline CDR1 MNHEY, CDR2 SMNVEV (reference sequence). The junction had 9 bases not matched to a gene; V was cut back by 6 bases and J by 4 bases. The CDR3 spans 16 residues. Here the CDR3 DNA reads TGTGCCAGCAGCCCAGGTGCTAGCGGGACCACCGGGGAGCTGTTTTTT. Protein sequence: CASSPGASGTTGELFF.

The V call is TRBV19, the J call TRBJ2-7, with 9 bases that match TRBD1. V shed 2 bases and J 5 bases; nucleotides not matched to a gene: 4. This CDR3 is built from 14 residues. Germline lookup yields CDR1 LNHDA and CDR2 SQIVND (reference sequence). CDR3 in DNA: TGTGCCAGTAGTATAACAGGGGGCAGGGACGAGCAGTACTTC. Translation: CASSITGGRDEQYF.

The J gene is TRBJ1-5, the V gene TRBV13; weak D call: TRBD1 (5 bases). In germline, CDR1 is PRHDT, CDR2 FYEKMQ (reference sequence). This CDR3 has 14 amino acids. The V and J ends lost 0 bases and 7 bases respectively, with 10 bases between them. The DNA of the CDR3 is TGTGCCAGCAGCTTAGGGATAGGGGAACAGCCCCAGCATTTT. Translating gives CASSLGIGEQPQHF. Supplemented by reference TRBV13 and TRBJ1-5, the full variable domain reads AAGVIQSPRHLIKEKRETATLKCYPIPRHDTVYWYQQGPGQDPQFLISFYEKMQSDKGSIPDRFSAQQFSDYHSELNMSSLELGDSALYFCASSLGIGEQPQHFGDGTRLSIL.

V and J are TRBV7-6 and TRBJ2-1; 7 bases map to TRBD2. V lost 5 bases and J lost 2; bases outside the gene matches: 3. CDR1 and CDR2 (germline): SGHVS, FNYEAQ. The CDR3 length is 14 residues. The DNA of the CDR3 is TGTGCCAGCAGCCGGGGGGTACCCTACAATGAGCAGTTCTTC. As protein: CASSRGVPYNEQFF.

This chain links TRBV9 with TRBJ2-3; D may be TRBD2 (6 bases). Trimming left V 0 bases short and J 2 bases short, with 10 bases between. Per the germline V gene, CDR1 is SGDLS and CDR2 is YYNGEE. The CDR3 loop spans 15 amino acids. CDR3 in amino acids: CASSVVGGVTDTQYF. DNA for the CDR3: TGTGCCAGCAGCGTAGTGGGGGGAGTCACAGATACGCAGTATTTT.

The rearrangement links TRBV7-2 to TRBJ2-3; tentative D call: TRBD2 (5 bases). The CDR3 runs to 13 residues. CDR1 and CDR2 (germline): SGHTA, FQGNSA. With 7 bases removed from V and 0 bases from J, the gap between germline ends came to 8 bases. CDR3 DNA: TGTGCCAGCACCAGGACTAGCACAGATACGCAGTATTTT. Translation: CASTRTSTDTQYF. The variable domain in full, completed from reference TRBV7-2 and TRBJ2-3, reads GAGVSQSPSNKVTEKGKDVELRCDPISGHTALYWYRQSLGQGLEFLIYFQGNSAPDKSGLPSDRFSAERTGGSVSTLTIQRTQQEDSAVYLCASTRTSTDTQYFGPGTRLTVL.

The chain links TRBV19 to TRBJ1-1, with 8 positions matching TRBD1. With 0 bases clipped from V and 3 bases from J, the junction kept 6 bases outside the gene matches. This CDR3 comprises 16 residues. The V gene's germline CDR1 is LNHDA and CDR2 SQIVND (reference sequence). The CDR3 loop is CASSIDRTGLYTEAFF. The DNA of the CDR3 is TGTGCCAGTAGTATAGACCGGACAGGGCTTTACACTGAAGCTTTCTTT.

This clone has more than one count but fewer than ten. This chain uses TRBV27 with TRBJ2-5; D possibly corresponds to TRBD2 (5 bases). CDR1 and CDR2 (germline): MNHEY, SMNVEV (reference sequence). CDR3 length equals 15 residues. Trimming left V 0 bases short and J 4 bases short, with 12 bases between. CDR3 region: CASSLSPGIRETQYF. The CDR3 DNA follows: TGTGCCAGCAGTTTATCCCCGGGGATACGAGAGACCCAGTACTTC.

This clone was detected a few times. The same CDR3 also results from other DNA sequences found in this sample. This chain joins TRBV5-1 and TRBJ2-5; TRBD2 agrees at 12 bases. After removal of 0 bases from V and 5 bases from J, the junction contained 2 bases not matched to a gene. Per the germline V gene, CDR1 is SGHRS and CDR2 is YFSETQ. This CDR3 has 15 amino acids. The CDR3 reads CASSLGLAGVETQYF. The DNA for the CDR3 is TGCGCCAGCAGCTTGGGACTAGCGGGAGTCGAGACCCAGTACTTC.

The chain carries TRBV29-1 and TRBJ1-2; TRBD1 is a possible D gene (6 bases). Germline CDR1 is SQVTM and CDR2 is ANQGSEA. This CDR3 comprises 12 residues. V was pared by 0 bases and J by 5 bases, with 7 bases between. The CDR3 reads CSVEETGYGYTF. DNA for the CDR3: TGCAGCGTTGAAGAAACAGGGTATGGCTACACCTTC. Using reference TRBV29-1 and TRBJ1-2 for the parts outside the CDR3, the full variable domain is SAVISQKPSRDICQRGTSLTIQCQVDSQVTMMFWYRQQPGQSLTLIATANQGSEATYESGFVIDKFPISRPNLTFSTLTVSNMSPEDSSIYLCSVEETGYGYTFGSGTRLTVV.

The chain joins TRBV11-3 to TRBJ1-1; D gene unclear. Germline CDR1 reads SGHNT; CDR2 reads YENEEA. The CDR3 loop spans 15 amino acids. Trimming stripped 5 bases from V and 5 bases from J, with 18 bases between. The CDR3 loop reads CASSLSPEGGTEAFF. The CDR3 nucleotides read TGTGCCAGCAGCCTCTCCCCGGAGGGCGGAACTGAAGCTTTCTTT.

V gene TRBV7-3 combines with J gene TRBJ2-2; 7 bases line up with TRBD1. CDR1 is SGHTA and CDR2 is FQGTGA in the germline V gene. Unmatched junction bases numbered 8, after V lost 5 bases and J lost 2 bases. The length of the CDR3 is 16 residues. The CDR3 loop is CASSQHRTGNTGELFF. The CDR3 DNA sequence: TGTGCCAGCAGCCAACACCGGACAGGAAACACCGGGGAGCTGTTTTTT.